Listed below are T cell receptor beta chains from one sample, sequenced in a study of shared clonotypes between healthy human individuals. This table comes from immunoSEQ multiplex PCR, and its TCRdb copy is limited to in-frame clones, with some not included. The sample carries about 1 million clones, roughly 80% recorded once. The sequenced sample was memory CD4+ T cells sorted from blood. These receptors were collected from a man aged 18 to 35 in good health. CDR3s include the opening cysteine and the closing phenylalanine or tryptophan. The D gene is left open where the match is weak. Clone sizes are given selectively: once, few, many, or a class where the clone is expanded.

TRBV27,TRBD2,once,TRBJ2-7,TGTGCCAGCAGCCAGACTAGCGGCCCCTACGAGCAGTACTTC,CASSQTSGPYEQYF
TRBV5-5,-,few,TRBJ2-6,TGTGCCAGCAGCTTGGTACCTACGGGCTTACCTGGGGCCAACGTCCTGACTTTC,CASSLVPTGLPGANVLTF
TRBV6-6,TRBD2,-,TRBJ2-3,TGTGCCAGCAGGGGAGGGACTATCGGGCCCACAGATACGCAGTATTTT,CASRGGTIGPTDTQYF
TRBV6-5,-,-,TRBJ1-2,TGTGCCAGCGGGACCGGGACTTCTACTAATGGCTACACCTTC,CASGTGTSTNGYTF
TRBV7-3,-,few,TRBJ2-2,TGTGCCAGCAGCCCCTCGGGGAACACCGGGGAGCTGTTTTTT,CASSPSGNTGELFF
TRBV10-3,TRBD2,-,TRBJ2-2,TGTGCCATCAGTCGGGGACTAGCGGAAAACACCGGGGAGCTGTTTTTT,CAISRGLAENTGELFF
TRBV18,TRBD1,-,TRBJ1-5,TGTGCCAGCTCACCAAGGCAATCGGGACAGGGGGTGGGTCAGCCCCAGCATTTT,CASSPRQSGQGVGQPQHF
TRBV18,-,-,TRBJ1-6,TGTGCCAGCTCACCCGCGGACGATCGAAATTCACCCCTCCACTTT,CASSPADDRNSPLHF
TRBV9,-,few,TRBJ1-2,TGTGCCAGCAGCGGCCCGGCGGGGCGAGGCTACACCTTC,CASSGPAGRGYTF
TRBV6-6,TRBD1,-,TRBJ1-4,TGTGCCAGCAGTCCTATGGACAGGGGAGGTGAAAAACTGTTTTTT,CASSPMDRGGEKLFF
TRBV2,TRBD2,-,TRBJ2-2,TGTGCCAGCAGTGGGACTAGCGTAGTCACCGGGGAGCTGTTTTTT,CASSGTSVVTGELFF
TRBV5-1,TRBD1,-,TRBJ1-2,TGCGCCAGCAGCTTGGAAGGACAGGGAGAGGGCTACACCTTC,CASSLEGQGEGYTF
TRBV2,-,-,TRBJ2-7,TGTGCCAGCAGAAGCTCCTACGAGCAGTACTTC,CASRSSYEQYF
TRBV5-1,TRBD1,-,TRBJ1-1,TGCGCCAGCAGCTTGGTTGGGACAGGAGGGAACACTGAAGCTTTCTTT,CASSLVGTGGNTEAFF
TRBV29-1,TRBD1,few,TRBJ1-2,TGCAGCGCCCGGACAGGCTATGGCTACACCTTC,CSARTGYGYTF
TRBV27,-,-,TRBJ1-5,TGTGCCAGCAGTCCCGATCTTATGCAGCCCCAGCATTTT,CASSPDLMQPQHF
TRBV2,-,-,TRBJ2-3,TGTGCCAGCCACCGGGACACCAACACAGATACGCAGTATTTT,CASHRDTNTDTQYF
TRBV4-1,TRBD1,few,TRBJ1-5,TGCGCCAGCAGCCCTGTAACAGGGGGCGCGCCTCAGCCCCAGCATTTT,CASSPVTGGAPQPQHF
TRBV28,TRBD1,-,TRBJ1-5,TGTGCCAGCACTAGACAGGGGTTTGTGCATTTT,CASTRQGFVHF
TRBV25-1,-,-,TRBJ1-2,TGTGCCAGCAGTGAGTGGAACTATGGCTACACCTTC,CASSEWNYGYTF
TRBV5-1,-,-,TRBJ2-7,TGCGCCAGCAGCCCTGGTGGCGGGCTGATCTACGAGCAGTACTTC,CASSPGGGLIYEQYF
TRBV7-9,-,-,TRBJ1-2,TGTGCCAGCAGCTTAGTTAACTATGGCTACACCTTC,CASSLVNYGYTF
TRBV29-1,-,-,TRBJ2-7,TGCAGCGTTCAGGACAGATACGAGCAGTACTTC,CSVQDRYEQYF
TRBV19,TRBD1,-,TRBJ1-1,TGTGCCAGTAGTATACAGGGGGCGACCAAAAACACTGAAGCTTTCTTT,CASSIQGATKNTEAFF
TRBV4-1,-,-,TRBJ1-5,TGCGCCAGCAGCCGCGGGACACTTTCCAATCAGCCCCAGCATTTT,CASSRGTLSNQPQHF
TRBV7-9,TRBD1,-,TRBJ1-2,TGTGCCAGCAGCTATGGGACAGGTATTAACTATGGCTACACCTTC,CASSYGTGINYGYTF
TRBV4-3,TRBD2,-,TRBJ2-3,TGCGCCAGCAGCCAAGAGCAAGCTAGCGGGACTTATCATACGCAGTATTTT,CASSQEQASGTYHTQYF
TRBV7-2,-,-,TRBJ1-5,TGTGCCAGCAGCTTAGTGGACGATCAGCCCCAGCATTTT,CASSLVDDQPQHF
TRBV5-4,-,-,TRBJ2-2,TGTGCCAGCAGCTCGGCAAGTCCGACAGGCGAGGAGCTGTTTTTT,CASSSASPTGEELFF
TRBV6-5,-,-,TRBJ2-3,TGTGCCAGCAGTTACTCGCAGGTGAATAGTGGTACGCAGTATTTT,CASSYSQVNSGTQYF
TRBV5-1,-,few,TRBJ2-1,TGCGCCAGCGCTGAAAGGCCAGAGTACTACAATGAGCAGTTCTTC,CASAERPEYYNEQFF
TRBV5-1,-,-,TRBJ2-5,TGCGCCAGCAGCTTACCTCCTACGGAGACCCAGTACTTC,CASSLPPTETQYF
TRBV13,-,-,TRBJ1-4,TGTGCCAGCAGCTTCCGGGACACTCGCGAAAAACTGTTTTTT,CASSFRDTREKLFF
TRBV30,-,-,TRBJ2-2,TGTGCCTGGGATCCAATAGCTGGAGGGGAGCTGTTTTTT,CAWDPIAGGELFF
TRBV30,-,-,TRBJ2-3,TGTGCCTGGAGTGTACGGATCTGGGGCACAGATACGCAGTATTTT,CAWSVRIWGTDTQYF
TRBV6-7,-,-,TRBJ2-7,TGTGCCAGCCCCGGACTTATCTACTACGAGCAGTACTTC,CASPGLIYYEQYF
TRBV30,TRBD1,once,TRBJ1-2,TGTGCCTTTGACAGGGATAATGGCTACACCTTC,CAFDRDNGYTF
TRBV7-9,TRBD1,-,TRBJ2-3,TGTGCCAGCATCCCGGACAGGAGCACAGATACGCAGTATTTT,CASIPDRSTDTQYF
TRBV27,-,-,TRBJ1-6,TGTGCCAGCAGTCAAAGAGGTACAGGGTGGAATTCACCCCTCCACTTT,CASSQRGTGWNSPLHF
TRBV30,-,once,TRBJ1-5,TGTGCCTGGGGGAGGTTCGGGGGTCAGCCCCAGCATTTT,CAWGRFGGQPQHF
TRBV10-2,TRBD1,-,TRBJ2-5,TGCGCCAGCAGTGAAGGCAGGGGGCGCGAGACCCAGTACTTC,CASSEGRGRETQYF
TRBV19,TRBD1,once,TRBJ2-1,TGTGCCAGTACGGACAGGGGCGGGAACAATGAGCAGTTCTTC,CASTDRGGNNEQFF
TRBV7-2,-,-,TRBJ2-5,TGTGCCAGCAGCTTAGGTGGGGGGCACGAGACCCAGTACTTC,CASSLGGGHETQYF
TRBV5-1,-,many,TRBJ2-1,TGCGCCAGCAGCTTAGATGGGGGCCCTTACAATGAGCAGTTCTTC,CASSLDGGPYNEQFF
TRBV20-1,-,-,TRBJ2-5,TGCAGTGCTGCCAGGCAGGAAGAGCAGTACTTC,CSAARQEEQYF
TRBV20-1,-,-,TRBJ2-1,TGCAGTGCTGGGGACGAGTATCAGGAGTTCTTC,CSAGDEYQEFF
TRBV7-2,TRBD1,-,TRBJ2-1,TGTGCCAGCAGCTTAAGACAGGGGGTAAGCAATGAGCAGTTCTTC,CASSLRQGVSNEQFF
TRBV30,TRBD1,-,TRBJ2-3,TGTGCCTGGATAAAGGGGACAGGGGGAAGAGATACGCAGTATTTT,CAWIKGTGGRDTQYF
TRBV10-3,TRBD2,-,TRBJ2-1,TGTGCCATCAAGAGCCCTAGCGGGCGAACCAATGAGCAGTTCTTC,CAIKSPSGRTNEQFF
TRBV19,-,few,TRBJ1-5,TGTGCCAGTAGTGGCCGGGGCAATCAGCCCCAGCATTTT,CASSGRGNQPQHF
TRBV27,-,-,TRBJ2-5,TGTGCCAGCAGTTTACGCCCGAATCGTGAGACCCAGTACTTC,CASSLRPNRETQYF
TRBV7-9,-,-,TRBJ2-3,TGTGCCAGCAGTCGTCTAGGGGCAGATACGCAGTATTTT,CASSRLGADTQYF
TRBV5-1,-,-,TRBJ2-2,TGCGCCAGCAGACTAGCCCCTGCCTTCGACGGGGAGCTGTTTTTT,CASRLAPAFDGELFF
TRBV6-1,-,once,TRBJ1-1,TGTGCCAGCAGTAACAAACGTGAGGTTGGTGAAGCTTTCTTT,CASSNKREVGEAFF
TRBV19,-,-,TRBJ2-5,TGTGCCAGTAGTATCTTAGGGGAGACCCAGTACTTC,CASSILGETQYF
TRBV14,TRBD1,-,TRBJ2-7,TGTGCCAGCAGCCGACGGGACAGGAAAAGTTACGAGCAGTACTTC,CASSRRDRKSYEQYF
TRBV5-5,-,-,TRBJ2-6,TGTGCCAGCAGCGCTACAGGGACCTCTGGGGCCAACGTCCTGACTTTC,CASSATGTSGANVLTF